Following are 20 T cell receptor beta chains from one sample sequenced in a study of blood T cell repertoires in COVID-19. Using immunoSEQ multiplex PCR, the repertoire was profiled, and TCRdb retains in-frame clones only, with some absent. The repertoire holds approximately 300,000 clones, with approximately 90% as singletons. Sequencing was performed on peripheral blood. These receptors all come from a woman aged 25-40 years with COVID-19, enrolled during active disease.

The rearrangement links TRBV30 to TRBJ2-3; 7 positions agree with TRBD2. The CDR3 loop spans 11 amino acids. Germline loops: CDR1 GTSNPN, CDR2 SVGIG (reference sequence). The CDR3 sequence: CAAGEPDTQYF. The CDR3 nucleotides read TGTGCTGCGGGAGAACCAGATACGCAGTATTTT.

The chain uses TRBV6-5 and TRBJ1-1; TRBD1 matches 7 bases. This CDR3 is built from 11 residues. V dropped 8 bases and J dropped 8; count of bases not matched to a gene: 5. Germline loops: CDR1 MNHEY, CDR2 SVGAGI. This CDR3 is CASGRQGEAFF. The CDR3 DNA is TGTGCCAGCGGCCGACAGGGCGAAGCTTTCTTT.

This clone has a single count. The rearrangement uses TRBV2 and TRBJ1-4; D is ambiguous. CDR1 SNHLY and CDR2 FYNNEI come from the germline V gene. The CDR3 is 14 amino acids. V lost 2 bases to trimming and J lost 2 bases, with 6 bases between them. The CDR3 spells CASSEFSTNEKLFF. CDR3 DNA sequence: TGTGCCAGCAGTGAATTCAGTACTAATGAAAAACTGTTTTTT.

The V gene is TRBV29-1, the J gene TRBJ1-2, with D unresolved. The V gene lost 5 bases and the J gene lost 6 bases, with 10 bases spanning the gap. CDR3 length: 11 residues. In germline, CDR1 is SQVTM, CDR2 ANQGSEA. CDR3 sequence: CSVIRSDGYTF. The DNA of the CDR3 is TGCAGCGTTATACGGAGTGATGGCTACACCTTC.

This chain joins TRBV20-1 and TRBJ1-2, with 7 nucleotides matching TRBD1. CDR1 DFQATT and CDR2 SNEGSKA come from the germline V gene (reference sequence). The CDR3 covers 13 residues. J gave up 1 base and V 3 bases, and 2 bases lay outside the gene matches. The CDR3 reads CSASTGDNYGYTF. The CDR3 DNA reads TGCAGTGCTAGTACAGGGGATAACTATGGCTACACCTTC.

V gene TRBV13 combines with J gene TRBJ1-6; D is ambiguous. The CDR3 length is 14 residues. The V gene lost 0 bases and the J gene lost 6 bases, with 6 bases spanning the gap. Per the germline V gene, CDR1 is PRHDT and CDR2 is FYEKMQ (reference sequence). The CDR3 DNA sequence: TGTGCCAGCAGCTTAGGCCCCTTTAATTCACCCCTCCACTTT. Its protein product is CASSLGPFNSPLHF.

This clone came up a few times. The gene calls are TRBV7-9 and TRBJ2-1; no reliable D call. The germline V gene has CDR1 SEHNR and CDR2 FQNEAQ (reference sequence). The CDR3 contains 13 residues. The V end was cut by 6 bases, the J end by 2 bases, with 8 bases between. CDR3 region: CASRREPYNEQFF. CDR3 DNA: TGTGCCAGCAGGAGAGAGCCCTACAATGAGCAGTTCTTC.

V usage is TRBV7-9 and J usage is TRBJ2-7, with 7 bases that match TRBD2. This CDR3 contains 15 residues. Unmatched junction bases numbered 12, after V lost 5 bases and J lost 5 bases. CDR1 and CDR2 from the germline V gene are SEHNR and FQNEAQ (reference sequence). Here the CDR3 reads CASSQLGEGRNEQYF. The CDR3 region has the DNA TGTGCCAGCAGCCAGCTAGGGGAGGGACGCAACGAGCAGTACTTC.

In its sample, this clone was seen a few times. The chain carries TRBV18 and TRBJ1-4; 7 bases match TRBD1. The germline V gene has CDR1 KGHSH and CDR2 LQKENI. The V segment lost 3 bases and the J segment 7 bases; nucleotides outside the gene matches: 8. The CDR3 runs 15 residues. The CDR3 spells CASSPFNRGGEKLFF. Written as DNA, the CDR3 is TGTGCCAGCTCACCCTTCAACAGGGGAGGTGAAAAACTGTTTTTT.

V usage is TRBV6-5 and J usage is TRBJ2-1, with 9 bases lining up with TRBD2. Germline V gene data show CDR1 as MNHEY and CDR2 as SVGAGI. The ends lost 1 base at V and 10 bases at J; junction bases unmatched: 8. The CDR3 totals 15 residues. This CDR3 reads CASSYWSGRKREQFF. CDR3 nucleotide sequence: TGTGCCAGCAGTTACTGGAGCGGGAGGAAGAGGGAGCAGTTCTTC.

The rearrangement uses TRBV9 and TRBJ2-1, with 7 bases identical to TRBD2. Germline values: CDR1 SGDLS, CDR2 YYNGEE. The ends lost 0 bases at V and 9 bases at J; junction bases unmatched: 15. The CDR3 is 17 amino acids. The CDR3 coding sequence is TGTGCCAGCAGCGTAGTATGGGGGGGACTTCTCGAGGGTGAGCAGTTCTTC. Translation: CASSVVWGGLLEGEQFF.

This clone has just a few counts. CDR3 in amino acids: CASSVAGTGGFSPLHF. CDR3 in DNA: TGTGCCAGCAGCGTAGCCGGGACAGGGGGCTTTTCACCCCTCCACTTT. This sequence joins TRBV9 and TRBJ1-6; TRBD1 matches 12 bases. The length of the CDR3 is 16 residues. V was pared by 0 bases and J by 9 bases, with 4 bases of the junction left unmatched. Germline-derived CDR1 and CDR2 are SGDLS and YYNGEE. The full variable domain, with the rest looked up from reference TRBV9 and TRBJ1-6, is DSGVTQTPKHLITATGQRVTLRCSPRSGDLSVYWYQQSLDQGLQFLIQYYNGEERAKGNILERFSAQQFPDLHSELNLSSLELGDSALYFCASSVAGTGGFSPLHFGNGTRLTVT.

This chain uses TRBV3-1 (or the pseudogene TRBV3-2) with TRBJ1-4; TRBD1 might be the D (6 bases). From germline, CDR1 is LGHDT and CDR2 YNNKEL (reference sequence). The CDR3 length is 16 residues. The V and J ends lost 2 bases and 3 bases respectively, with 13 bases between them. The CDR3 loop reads CASSQRTVGSNEKLFF. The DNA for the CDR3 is TGTGCCAGCAGCCAACGGACAGTCGGATCTAATGAAAAACTGTTTTTT.

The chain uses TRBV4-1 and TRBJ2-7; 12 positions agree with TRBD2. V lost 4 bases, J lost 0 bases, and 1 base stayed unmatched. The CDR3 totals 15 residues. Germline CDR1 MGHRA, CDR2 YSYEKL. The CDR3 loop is CASSPTSGSSYEQYF. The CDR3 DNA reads TGCGCCAGCAGCCCGACTAGCGGGAGCTCCTACGAGCAGTACTTC.

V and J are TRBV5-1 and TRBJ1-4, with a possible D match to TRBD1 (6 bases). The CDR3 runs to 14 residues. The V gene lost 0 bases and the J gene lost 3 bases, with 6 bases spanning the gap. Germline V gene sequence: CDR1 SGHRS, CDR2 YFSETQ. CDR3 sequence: CASSLGTANEKLFF. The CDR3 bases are TGCGCCAGCAGCTTGGGGACAGCTAATGAAAAACTGTTTTTT.

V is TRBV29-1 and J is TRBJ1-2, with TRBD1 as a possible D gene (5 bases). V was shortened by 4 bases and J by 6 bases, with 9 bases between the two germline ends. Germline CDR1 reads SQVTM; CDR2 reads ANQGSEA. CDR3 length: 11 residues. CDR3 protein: CSVVGGHGYTF. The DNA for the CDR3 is TGCAGCGTTGTGGGGGGACATGGCTACACCTTC.

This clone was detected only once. CDR3 sequence reads: CAWKAGTSQPQHF. DNA for the CDR3: TGTGCCTGGAAGGCCGGGACATCCCAGCCCCAGCATTTT. The rearrangement joins TRBV30 to TRBJ1-5; D might be TRBD1 (6 bases). Trimming cost V 4 bases and J 7 bases, with 14 bases left between them. CDR3 length equals 13 residues. The germline V gene has CDR1 GTSNPN and CDR2 SVGIG (reference sequence).

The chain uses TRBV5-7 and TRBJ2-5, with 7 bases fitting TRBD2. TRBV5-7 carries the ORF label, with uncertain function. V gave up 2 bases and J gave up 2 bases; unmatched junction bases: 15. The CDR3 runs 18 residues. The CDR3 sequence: CASSFGPTERGLQETQYF. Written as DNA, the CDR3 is TGTGCCAGCAGCTTTGGGCCCACGGAGCGGGGCCTACAAGAGACCCAGTACTTC.

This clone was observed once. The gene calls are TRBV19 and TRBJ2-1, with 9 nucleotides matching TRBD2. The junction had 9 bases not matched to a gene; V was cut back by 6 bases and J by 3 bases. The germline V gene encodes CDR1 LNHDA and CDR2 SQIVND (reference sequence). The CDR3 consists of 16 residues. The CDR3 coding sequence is TGTGCCAGTAGGGCCACCGGGACTAGCTACTACAATGAGCAGTTCTTC. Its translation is CASRATGTSYYNEQFF.

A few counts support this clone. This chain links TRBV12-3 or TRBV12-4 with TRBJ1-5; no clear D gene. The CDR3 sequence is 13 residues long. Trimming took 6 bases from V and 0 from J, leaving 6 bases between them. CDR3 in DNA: TGTGCCAGCAGCACAAATAGCAATCAGCCCCAGCATTTT. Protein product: CASSTNSNQPQHF.